Below, 12 T cell receptor beta chains from the same sample are listed, as sequenced in a study of patients and donors after allogeneic stem cell transplantation (dated by TCRdb to about 2020). Library preparation employed RT-PCR. Sequencing was performed on a NextSeq 550. The public reads were run again by TCRdb, first through fastp at Q25 and then through MiXCR, and only productive beta chains were kept. Identical CDR3 proteins give one entry, which carries the most common genes and DNA. The sample table shows about a million distinct CDR3 sequences, and about 20% are seen once. The ten biggest clones cover under 6.5% of the sample. Sequencing was done on a sample of blood, either unsorted or a sorted T cell fraction (not recorded which). Source of these receptors: a human donor who was either an allogeneic HSCT recipient or a stem cell or donor lymphocyte infusion donor (not recorded which). It is not recorded whose cells these are; they may come from a transplant donor.

The chain recombines TRBV9 with TRBJ2-7; D ambiguous. Germline-derived CDR1 and CDR2 are SGDLS and YYNGEE. V lost 2 bases and J 5 bases, leaving 14 bases between the germline ends. The CDR3 has 14 amino acids. CDR3 region: CASSVYAIRDEQYF. The CDR3 DNA reads TGTGCCAGCAGCGTTTACGCTATACGGGACGAGCAGTACTTC.

A few counts support this clonotype. The rearrangement links TRBV15 to TRBJ2-3; the match to TRBD2 covers 8 bases. V dropped 2 bases and J dropped 4; count of bases not matched to a gene: 11. The CDR3 extends over 17 amino acids. The germline V gene has CDR1 LNHNV and CDR2 YYDKDF (reference sequence). Written as DNA, the CDR3 is TGTGCCACCAGCAGAACCCCAGGACTAGCCAGTTCAGATACGCAGTATTTT. It yields the protein CATSRTPGLASSDTQYF.

This clonotype was recorded a few times. The CDR3 here is CSARVSLRSNTGELFF. The DNA of the CDR3 is TGCAGTGCTAGAGTTTCACTGAGATCGAACACCGGGGAGCTGTTTTTT. The V gene is TRBV20-1, the J gene TRBJ2-2; no reliable D call. The CDR3 spans 16 residues. Trimming cost V 1 base and J 0 bases, with 12 bases left between them. Per the germline V gene, CDR1 is DFQATT and CDR2 is SNEGSKA (reference sequence).

The rearrangement links TRBV29-1 to TRBJ1-2; D unresolved. This CDR3 comprises 10 residues. Germline V gene data show CDR1 as SQVTM and CDR2 as ANQGSEA. Deletions cut 3 bases from V and 7 bases from J, with 6 bases between. In nucleotides, the CDR3 is TGCAGCGTTGACTGGGGTGGCTACACCTTC. This gives the protein CSVDWGGYTF.

The gene calls are TRBV12-3 or TRBV12-4 and TRBJ1-6; TRBD1 matches 8 bases. Trimming removed 5 bases from V and 9 bases from J; junction bases left unmatched: 9. This CDR3 spans 15 amino acids. The CDR3 nucleotides read TGTGCCAGCAGTCGGACAGGGATGGCGTTTTCACCCCTCCACTTT. Protein sequence: CASSRTGMAFSPLHF.

The chain employs TRBV27 and TRBJ2-1, with TRBD2 matching 7 bases. CDR1 is MNHEY and CDR2 is SMNVEV in the germline V gene (reference sequence). Trimming cost V 8 bases and J 0 bases; bases outside gene matches: 10. The CDR3 extends over 16 amino acids. The CDR3 sequence: CASASGWEGSYNEQFF. In DNA form, the CDR3 reads TGTGCCAGCGCTTCGGGGTGGGAGGGCTCCTACAATGAGCAGTTCTTC.

This chain uses TRBV29-1 with TRBJ1-2, with D perhaps TRBD1 (6 bases). Germline assignment: CDR1 SQVTM and CDR2 ANQGSEA. The CDR3 spans 13 residues. V lost 6 bases and J lost 4, with 15 bases in between. The CDR3 sequence: CSVPIRGPYGYTF. CDR3 nucleotides: TGCAGCGTGCCGATCAGGGGACCCTATGGCTACACCTTC.

This clonotype appeared a few times. V usage is TRBV6-2 or TRBV6-3 and J usage is TRBJ2-7, with 8 bases fitting TRBD2. Germline-derived CDR1 and CDR2 are MNHEY and SVGEGT. V lost 6 bases to trimming and J lost 2 bases; unmatched junction nucleotides: 6. The CDR3 runs 14 residues. CDR3 region: CASSRGSGAYEQYF. CDR3 sequence (DNA): TGTGCCAGCAGCCGCGGTAGCGGGGCCTACGAGCAGTACTTC.

The chain combines TRBV24-1 with TRBJ1-1, with D possibly being TRBD1 (5 bases). Trimming took 5 bases from V and 5 from J, leaving 8 bases between them. The CDR3 has 12 residues. Looked up from germline, CDR1 is KGHDR and CDR2 is SFDVKD. The CDR3 region is CATSVGETEAFF. CDR3 coding DNA: TGTGCCACCAGTGTAGGGGAAACTGAAGCTTTCTTT.

Only a few counts were recorded for this clonotype. The chain has TRBV10-3 and TRBJ2-7, with 9 nucleotides matching TRBD1. CDR3 length: 16 residues. The junction had 7 bases not matched to a gene; V was cut back by 3 bases and J by 1 base. Germline lookup yields CDR1 ENHRY and CDR2 SYGVKD. The CDR3 here is CAISDPPGTGSYEQYF. The CDR3 nucleotides are TGTGCCATCAGTGACCCGCCAGGGACAGGGTCCTACGAGCAGTACTTC.

The rearrangement uses TRBV7-9 and TRBJ2-7, with D perhaps TRBD1 or TRBD2 (5 bases each). CDR1 and CDR2 (germline): SEHNR, FQNEAQ (reference sequence). The germline V and J ends were trimmed by 10 bases and 2 bases, with 12 bases remaining between them. The CDR3 runs to 12 residues. The CDR3 protein is CATTGTPYEQYF. The CDR3 DNA sequence: TGTGCCACCACCGGGACCCCCTACGAGCAGTACTTC.

This clonotype was found a few times. The chain joins TRBV6-1 to TRBJ1-1; no clear D gene. Germline CDR1 is MNHNS and CDR2 is SASEGT. This CDR3 region has 14 residues. V was cut by 7 bases and J by 1 base, with 13 bases left in between. CDR3: CASKISPGNTEAFF. CDR3 nucleotides: TGTGCCAGCAAGATATCCCCCGGGAACACTGAAGCTTTCTTT.